This T cell receptor beta chain was recovered during a study of blood T cell repertoires in COVID-19. Study information: Some COVID-19 samples were acute and others convalescent; all came from the United States, Italy and Spain. T cells, B-cell-depleted T cells, or PBMCs supplied cDNA or gDNA.

The V and J ends lost 1 base and 5 bases respectively, with 3 bases between them. The CDR3 covers 11 residues. Germline CDR1 SGHAT, CDR2 FQNNGV. Original handling: Reference gene primer amplification yielded estimated nucleated cell counts. TCRdb's table, derived via immunoSEQ multiplex PCR, lists solely in-frame clones and lacks some. For V, J and clone size, that table is used; D and trimming come from the DNA. The table has some 67,000 clones, nearly 80% seen once; the top ten hold 5% to 7.5%. The sequence was obtained from a woman aged 60 to 75 with acute or convalescent COVID-19. J is TRBJ2-7 and V is TRBV11-2; no clear D gene. Input material: peripheral blood. The CDR3 nucleotides read TGTGCCAGCAGCTTAGGAGACGAGCAGTACTTC. This sequence encodes CASSLGDEQYF. The full variable domain, rest sourced from reference TRBV11-2 and TRBJ2-7, is EAGVAQSPRYKIIEKRQSVAFWCNPISGHATLYWYQQILGQGPKLLIQFQNNGVVDDSQLPKDRFSAERLKGVDSTLKIQPAKLEDSAVYLCASSLGDEQYFGPGTRLTVT.